A selection of T cell receptor beta chains follows, all from one sample in a study of blood T cell repertoires in COVID-19. TCRdb's copy holds only in-frame clones and misses some; the assay was immunoSEQ multiplex PCR. Of approximately 55,000 clones in the sample, around 87% are singletons; the top ten hold 5% to 7%. Sequencing was done on a sample of peripheral blood. These receptor sequences come from a man aged 50-59 years with active COVID-19. The CDR3 runs from the conserved cysteine through the conserved F or W. A D gene is named only where the DNA matches it firmly. Not every row has a clone size; where given, it reads once, few, many or a size class.

cdr3_aa	cdr3_nt	clone_size	d_call	v_call	j_call
CAISAGYGYTF	TGTGCCATCAGTGCCGGCTATGGCTACACCTTC	-	-	TRBV10-3	TRBJ1-2
CASSQARVSETQYF	TGTGCCAGCAGCCAGGCTCGTGTGTCTGAGACCCAGTACTTC	-	-	TRBV4-2	TRBJ2-5
CASSSRGGGVTEAFF	TGTGCCAGCTCATCCCGGGGAGGGGGAGTCACTGAAGCTTTCTTT	-	-	TRBV18	TRBJ1-1
CASSLGGDTQYF	TGTGCCAGCAGCTTGGGCGGAGATACGCAGTATTTT	-	-	TRBV5-6	TRBJ2-3
CASSPRGFGLAASSYEQYF	TGTGCCAGCTCACCTCGAGGATTTGGACTAGCGGCCAGCTCCTACGAGCAGTACTTC	once	TRBD2	TRBV18	TRBJ2-7
CASSQGTGPSGYTF	TGCGCCAGCAGCCAAGGGACAGGCCCCAGCGGCTACACCTTC	medium-sized	TRBD1	TRBV4-1	TRBJ1-2
CASSGQVYYEQYF	TGTGCCAGTTCGGGACAGGTCTACTACGAGCAGTACTTC	-	TRBD1	TRBV7-2	TRBJ2-7
CASQSGGRETQYF	TGTGCCAGTCAAAGCGGGGGGCGAGAGACCCAGTACTTC	few	TRBD2	TRBV27	TRBJ2-5
CATGAGKSTGELFF	TGTGCCACTGGAGCGGGGAAGAGCACCGGGGAGCTGTTTTTT	-	TRBD2	TRBV24-1	TRBJ2-2
CASSQRDNEQFF	TGTGCCAGCAGCCAGCGGGACAATGAGCAGTTCTTC	few	-	TRBV6-5	TRBJ2-1
CASSSHGGDYYGYTF	TGTGCCAGCAGCTCACACGGGGGAGACTACTATGGCTACACCTTC	-	-	TRBV9	TRBJ1-2
CASSEGAGNQPQHF	TGTGCCAGCAGTGAAGGGGCGGGAAATCAGCCCCAGCATTTT	few	-	TRBV6-1	TRBJ1-5
CASSLASGGSMAFF	TGTGCCAGCAGCTTAGCGTCAGGCGGGAGCATGGCATTCTTC	-	TRBD2	TRBV7-9	TRBJ2-1
CASSLDGTGELFF	TGCGCCAGCAGCTTGGACGGGACCGGGGAGCTGTTTTTT	-	-	TRBV5-1	TRBJ2-2
CASSMRGTDNEKLFF	TGTGCCAGTAGTATGAGGGGGACAGATAATGAGAAACTGTTTTTT	once	TRBD1	TRBV19	TRBJ1-4
CASSQGTGPYGYTF	TGCGCCAGCAGCCAGGGGACAGGGCCTTATGGCTACACCTTC	-	TRBD1	TRBV4-1	TRBJ1-2
CATAGGTNEKLFF	TGTGCCACTGCCGGGGGGACGAATGAAAAACTGTTTTTT	-	-	TRBV2	TRBJ1-4
CASSFIGRDEQYF	TGTGCCAGCAGTTTCATCGGGAGGGACGAGCAGTACTTC	-	TRBD2	TRBV6-5	TRBJ2-7
CASTLRGTSYEQYF	TGTGCCAGCACCCTCAGGGGAACCTCCTACGAGCAGTACTTC	-	-	TRBV6-6	TRBJ2-7
CASSKDRPYEQYF	TGTGCCAGCAGCAAAGACAGACCCTACGAGCAGTACTTC	-	-	TRBV7-2	TRBJ2-7
CASSPRGGLYEGGEAFF	TGTGCCAGCAGCCCCCGAGGGGGACTATACGAGGGGGGAGAAGCTTTCTTT	-	-	TRBV7-8	TRBJ1-1
CASSQLPSSYNEQFF	TGTGCCAGCAGCCAACTCCCCAGCTCCTACAATGAGCAGTTCTTC	-	-	TRBV14	TRBJ2-1
CASSISSGENYGYTF	TGTGCCAGTAGTATATCGTCGGGAGAAAACTATGGCTACACCTTC	-	-	TRBV19	TRBJ1-2
CASSFPGTLQETQYF	TGTGCCAGCAGTTTTCCCGGGACTCTTCAAGAGACCCAGTACTTC	-	-	TRBV28	TRBJ2-5
CASGRGKDYEQYF	TGTGCCAGCGGTCGGGGAAAAGACTACGAGCAGTACTTC	-	-	TRBV6-5	TRBJ2-7
CASGRDRGPSAEQYF	TGCGCCAGCGGGCGGGACAGGGGCCCGTCCGCCGAGCAGTACTTC	-	TRBD1	TRBV5-1	TRBJ2-7
CATSRVEEQPQHF	TGTGCCACCAGCAGAGTTGAGGAACAGCCCCAGCATTTT	-	-	TRBV15	TRBJ1-5
CASSTDSSYNEQFF	TGTGCCAGCAGCACAGACAGCTCCTACAATGAGCAGTTCTTC	-	-	TRBV7-2	TRBJ2-1
CASRPGTEAFF	TGTGCCAGCAGGCCCGGGACTGAAGCTTTCTTT	-	-	TRBV9	TRBJ1-1
CASSLAPSGGSEQFF	TGTGCCAGCAGCTTAGCCCCATCGGGGGGGAGTGAGCAGTTCTTC	-	TRBD2	TRBV7-6	TRBJ2-1
CASSPEPGAGGETQYF	TGCGCCAGCAGCCCCGAGCCCGGAGCGGGCGGGGAGACCCAGTACTTC	-	-	TRBV5-1	TRBJ2-5
CASMEYTPPGELFF	TGTGCCAGCATGGAGTACACCCCTCCCGGGGAGCTGTTTTTT	-	-	TRBV6-5	TRBJ2-2
CASSREQGYNEQFF	TGTGCCAGCAGTAGGGAACAGGGCTACAATGAGCAGTTCTTC	-	-	TRBV2	TRBJ2-1
CASSPGHARYNEQFF	TGTGCCAGCTCACCGGGACACGCGAGGTACAATGAGCAGTTCTTC	-	-	TRBV18	TRBJ2-1
CASRPGTLGGNTIYF	TGTGCCAGCCGCCCCGGGACTCTCGGGGGAAACACCATATATTTT	-	-	TRBV19	TRBJ1-3
CASSAQGIHATGELFF	TGTGCCAGCAGCGCCCAGGGGATTCATGCCACCGGGGAGCTGTTTTTT	-	-	TRBV9	TRBJ2-2
CASRLGRTGAGNTIYF	TGCGCCAGCAGGTTGGGAAGGACAGGGGCAGGAAACACCATATATTTT	-	TRBD1	TRBV5-1	TRBJ1-3
CASSLVGGFYNEQFF	TGTGCCAGCAGCTTAGTCGGCGGGTTTTACAATGAGCAGTTCTTC	-	-	TRBV7-2	TRBJ2-1
CASSSSPGQGLFQPQHF	TGTGCCAGCAGCTCCTCACCCGGACAGGGGCTTTTTCAGCCCCAGCATTTT	-	TRBD1	TRBV7-9	TRBJ1-5
CASSPPGETQYF	TGTGCCAGCAGTCCTCCCGGGGAGACCCAGTACTTC	once	-	TRBV6-5	TRBJ2-5
CSARPGSSYEQYF	TGCAGCGCCCGCCCAGGCAGTTCCTACGAGCAGTACTTC	-	-	TRBV29-1	TRBJ2-7
CASSKRDSQETQYF	TGTGCCAGCAGCAAGAGGGACAGCCAAGAGACCCAGTACTTC	-	TRBD1	TRBV3-1/TRBV3-2	TRBJ2-5
CARSEAQGGRVDTQYF	TGTGCCAGAAGCGAGGCCCAGGGAGGGAGGGTAGATACGCAGTATTTT	once	TRBD2	TRBV5-3	TRBJ2-3
CASSKQASGYTF	TGTGCCAGCAGTAAACAGGCGTCTGGCTACACCTTC	-	-	TRBV12-3/TRBV12-4	TRBJ1-2
CASSRSRGQLSSYNSPLHF	TGTGCCAGCAGCCGGTCTAGAGGACAGCTGAGCTCCTATAATTCACCCCTCCACTTT	-	-	TRBV5-5	TRBJ1-6
CASRRQGTGSPLHF	TGTGCCAGTAGGAGACAGGGGACGGGTTCACCCCTCCACTTT	-	TRBD1	TRBV19	TRBJ1-6
CASSQMGQGRDEQFF	TGTGCCAGCAGCCAAATGGGCCAGGGGAGAGATGAGCAGTTCTTC	-	-	TRBV4-2	TRBJ2-1
CASSYSPLAGGETQYF	TGTGCCAGCAGTTACTCACCCTTAGCGGGGGGGGAGACCCAGTACTTC	-	TRBD2	TRBV6-5	TRBJ2-5
CASSSHDRYLRGYTF	TGTGCCAGCAGCTCTCACGATCGTTACTTGCGTGGCTACACCTTC	-	-	TRBV3-1/TRBV3-2	TRBJ1-2
CASSPTGFMNTEAFF	TGTGCCAGCAGCCCGACAGGGTTCATGAACACTGAAGCTTTCTTT	medium-sized	TRBD1	TRBV5-4	TRBJ1-1
CASSGDRGEAFF	TGTGCCAGCAGTGGGGACAGAGGTGAAGCTTTCTTT	-	TRBD1	TRBV2	TRBJ1-1
CAIRVGQGASYEQYF	TGTGCCATCAGAGTTGGACAGGGGGCCTCCTACGAGCAGTACTTC	-	TRBD1	TRBV10-3	TRBJ2-7
CASSELRWGADTQYF	TGTGCCAGCAGTGAACTTCGCTGGGGCGCAGATACGCAGTATTTT	-	-	TRBV25-1	TRBJ2-3
CASSLAGPWETQYF	TGTGCCAGCAGCTTGGCGGGGCCGTGGGAGACCCAGTACTTC	-	-	TRBV7-7	TRBJ2-5
CASSYSAENTEAFF	TGTGCCAGCAGTTACTCCGCAGAGAACACTGAAGCTTTCTTT	-	-	TRBV6-5	TRBJ1-1
CASSPRRGQGGSPLHF	TGCGCCAGCAGCCCTCGAAGAGGACAGGGTGGCTCACCCCTCCACTTT	once	TRBD1	TRBV4-1	TRBJ1-6
CASSLGRSAYGYTF	TGTGCCAGCAGCTTAGGGAGATCAGCGTATGGCTACACCTTC	-	-	TRBV7-8	TRBJ1-2
CATRPRGGVLAGPLDTQYF	TGTGCCACCCGCCCTAGAGGGGGAGTTCTAGCGGGGCCCCTGGATACGCAGTATTTT	-	TRBD2	TRBV15	TRBJ2-3
CASSFGETQYF	TGTGCCAGCAGTTTTGGCGAGACCCAGTACTTC	-	-	TRBV12-3/TRBV12-4	TRBJ2-5
CATSRGQGPQYF	TGTGCCACCAGCAGAGGACAGGGTCCGCAGTATTTT	-	TRBD1	TRBV15	TRBJ2-3